Listed below are T cell receptor beta chains from one sample, sequenced in a study of control samples from healthy donors and cancer patients. Measured with immunoSEQ multiplex PCR; TCRdb has only the in-frame clones, and not every one. The table includes over 150,000 clones, approximately 96% detected once. Source material: blood. These receptors all come from a woman aged 25 to 39 in good health. Both conserved end residues are trimmed from each CDR3.

V gene | CDR3 protein
TRBV19 | ASRRDYEQF
TRBV25-1 | ASSRDSNQETQY
TRBV2 | ASSDPGTVSYNEQF
TRBV3-1/TRBV3-2 | ASSHSMGGSFGEQF
TRBV27 | ASSPDPGPEAF
TRBV5-1 | ASSPSFGTGFYEQY
TRBV24-1 | ATSDLGKAGGQETQY
TRBV28 | ASSPGGGVDTQY
TRBV18 | ASSDRQGRYNEQF
TRBV28 | ASRATVYNSPLH
TRBV20-1 | SASGGAGYGYT
TRBV30 | AWLGLAGGPYYNEQF
TRBV7-9 | ASSLPTKRPGVSYNEQF
TRBV28 | ASTFGHLTDTQY
TRBV3-1/TRBV3-2 | ASSQKSPGQSPLH
TRBV19 | ASSMRDSGQYSNQPQH
TRBV19 | ASTQGASWANVLT
TRBV18 | ASSPPGLGSTDTQY
TRBV6-2/TRBV6-3 | ASSGQGALNTEAF
TRBV19 | ASSISGRHNEQF
TRBV6-5 | ASSPRHNEKLF
TRBV28 | ASSLWDRAEAF
TRBV5-4 | ASSDQRGRWETQY
TRBV7-3 | ASSPDRDRGGDTQY
TRBV30 | AWSSDTNEKLF
TRBV7-8 | ASSPAEGEAEKLF
TRBV15 | ATSRDPRGNTIY
TRBV5-4 | ASKGVGDTQY
TRBV2 | ASSEEGVVNEQF
TRBV6-2/TRBV6-3 | ASTPGLAFYNEQF
TRBV1 | TSSQDNQWHNYGYT
TRBV9 | ASSEGGSSGQPQH
TRBV28 | ASSSRTGRGNTIY
TRBV7-9 | ASSLDSQPQH
TRBV19 | AVSGPNTGELF